This T cell receptor (beta chain) was sequenced in a study of graft-versus-host responses after intestinal transplantation. Libraries were prepared by immunoSEQ multiplex PCR; TCRdb keeps only in-frame clonotypes and omits some of them. Seen here are about 130,000 clones, around nine tenths observed once, and the top ten hold approximately 0.17%. The CDR3 is 12 amino acids. Per germline, CDR1 WNHNN and CDR2 SYGVQD (reference sequence). Trimming took off 7 bases at V and 4 bases at J, with 10 bases between the two ends. On this clone itself: Its matching antigen is unknown.

The rearrangement links TRBV10-1 to TRBJ1-1; weak D call: TRBD1 (6 bases). Here the sequenced sample was unstimulated CD4+ T cells sorted from spleen or lymph node cells, taken before intestinal transplant. This clonotype was obtained from a human donor who received an intestinal transplant. The CDR3, as DNA: TGCGCCAGCATATTAGGGGGCACTGAAGCTTTCTTT. This sequence encodes CASILGGTEAFF.